This T cell receptor (beta chain) came from a study of regulatory T cells in long-lasting Graves disease. Study-level findings and limits: Persistent disease samples used TRBV28, TRBJ1-2 and TRBJ2-5 preferentially.

V lost 3 bases and J lost 0, with 9 bases in between. Looked up from germline, CDR1 is LNHNV and CDR2 is YYDKDF (reference sequence). This CDR3 is built from 15 residues. Construction of TCR beta libraries relied on iRepertoire HTBI primers and on Arm-PCR targeting CDR3 regions. As originally analysed: Among the samples, around 58 TRBV and some 13 TRBJ segments were identified. TCRdb processed the multiplex PCR reads anew with MiXCR; each CDR3 protein has one entry. The V and J calls reflect TCRdb's pipeline rather than the authors' work. The sample includes approximately 380,000 distinct CDR3 sequences, less than 25% of them seen just once. Noted time point: persistent/refractory GD, antithyroid drugs over 5 years with positive TRAb. PBMCs were the source of the RNA used for TCR sequencing. The authors diagnosed Graves' disease using American Thyroid Association guidelines. Comment on this clonotype: Its antigen is undetermined.

This chain connects TRBV15 to TRBJ1-5, with D perhaps matching TRBD1 (5 bases). Sequenced material: peripheral blood mononuclear cells (PBMCs), taken when the disease was refractory, from a patient treated with antithyroid drugs. The TCR sequence derives from a female donor with Graves disease. CDR3 in DNA: TGTGCCACCAGCAGTGGAGACAGTAGCAATCAGCCCCAGCATTTT. Protein product: CATSSGDSSNQPQHF.